The rows below give T cell receptor beta chains drawn from one sample of a study of PD-1 blockade in classical Hodgkin lymphoma. Here immunoSEQ multiplex PCR was the method, and the copy in TCRdb shows in-frame clones only, minus some. The table has 25,000 to 35,000 clones, about 80% seen once. The sample in question was peripheral blood mononuclear cells (PBMCs), obtained before the fourth cycle of nivolumab. Receptor source: a human donor with classical Hodgkin lymphoma. Each CDR3 is given with its conserved first and last residue. Fields, in order: CDR3 protein, CDR3 DNA, J gene, V gene, D gene, clone size. The D gene is left open where the match is weak. The size of a clone is reported for some rows only, either as once, few or many, or as a class for expanded clones.

CDR3: CASSRSYNNEQFF; DNA: TGTGCCAGTAGTAGGAGCTACAACAATGAGCAGTTCTTC; J: TRBJ2-1; V: TRBV19; D: NA; size: NA
CDR3: CASSGLQGTNEKLFF; DNA: TGTGCCAGCAGCGGATTACAGGGGACTAATGAAAAACTGTTTTTT; J: TRBJ1-4; V: TRBV9; D: TRBD1; size: NA
CDR3: CASGYRGLSGANVLTF; DNA: TGTGCCAGCGGATACAGGGGACTCTCTGGGGCCAACGTCCTGACTTTC; J: TRBJ2-6; V: TRBV28; D: NA; size: once
CDR3: CASSVSDRRNTEAFF; DNA: TGTGCCAGCAGCGTATCAGACAGGCGGAACACTGAAGCTTTCTTT; J: TRBJ1-1; V: TRBV28; D: NA; size: NA
CDR3: CASDRYTGELFF; DNA: TGTGCCTCTGACAGATACACCGGGGAGCTGTTTTTT; J: TRBJ2-2; V: TRBV30; D: NA; size: NA
CDR3: CASSSTVWGAGDTQYF; DNA: TGTGCCAGCAGCTCCACGGTTTGGGGCGCGGGAGATACGCAGTATTTT; J: TRBJ2-3; V: TRBV7-9; D: NA; size: NA
CDR3: CASSSLSFSGSGEQFF; DNA: TGTGCCAGCAGTTCCTTATCGTTTAGCGGGAGTGGTGAGCAGTTCTTC; J: TRBJ2-1; V: TRBV27; D: TRBD2; size: NA
CDR3: CASSRNSNEKLFF; DNA: TGCGCCAGCTCCAGAAATTCTAATGAAAAACTGTTTTTT; J: TRBJ1-4; V: TRBV5-1; D: NA; size: NA
CDR3: CASSDDSRVKKQFF; DNA: TGTGCCAGCAGTGACGACTCTAGGGTTAAGAAGCAGTTCTTC; J: TRBJ2-1; V: TRBV6-1; D: NA; size: NA
CDR3: CASSPGTGTYGYTF; DNA: TGTGCCAGCAGTCCCGGGACAGGGACTTATGGCTACACCTTC; J: TRBJ1-2; V: TRBV6-5; D: TRBD1; size: NA
CDR3: CASSSDPNQPQHF; DNA: TGCGCCAGCAGCTCTGACCCCAATCAGCCCCAGCATTTT; J: TRBJ1-5; V: TRBV5-1; D: NA; size: few
CDR3: CASSSYDRGSAYNEQFF; DNA: TGTGCCAGCAGTTCTTACGACAGGGGTAGCGCCTACAATGAGCAGTTCTTC; J: TRBJ2-1; V: TRBV27; D: TRBD1; size: NA
CDR3: CASRTAGIGNQPQHF; DNA: TGTGCCAGCAGGACCGCGGGTATTGGCAATCAGCCCCAGCATTTT; J: TRBJ1-5; V: TRBV6-6; D: NA; size: NA
CDR3: CASKARGTAYEQYF; DNA: TGTGCCAGCAAAGCGCGGGGGACTGCCTACGAGCAGTACTTC; J: TRBJ2-7; V: TRBV6-1; D: TRBD2; size: NA
CDR3: CASRPGGTGNTGELFF; DNA: TGTGCCAGTAGGCCCGGCGGGACAGGGAACACCGGGGAGCTGTTTTTT; J: TRBJ2-2; V: TRBV19; D: TRBD1; size: NA
CDR3: CASSQEALTANTGELFF; DNA: TGCGCCAGCAGCCAAGAGGCCTTAACCGCGAACACCGGGGAGCTGTTTTTT; J: TRBJ2-2; V: TRBV4-1; D: NA; size: NA
CDR3: CASSRTGKETQYF; DNA: TGTGCCAGCAGCCGGACTGGGAAAGAGACCCAGTACTTC; J: TRBJ2-5; V: TRBV7-3; D: NA; size: NA
CDR3: CASSRASLYEQYF; DNA: TGTGCCAGCAGCCGGGCCAGCCTCTACGAGCAGTACTTC; J: TRBJ2-7; V: TRBV14; D: NA; size: once
CDR3: CASSEIVFRGLNEQFF; DNA: TGTGCCAGCAGTGAAATAGTGTTCAGGGGTCTAAATGAGCAGTTCTTC; J: TRBJ2-1; V: TRBV2; D: NA; size: NA
CDR3: CASSSGPEGAQYF; DNA: TGTGCCAGCAGTTCCGGACCCGAAGGGGCCCAGTACTTC; J: TRBJ2-5; V: TRBV27; D: NA; size: NA
CDR3: CASREDREGTEAFF; DNA: TGTGCCAGCAGAGAAGACAGGGAGGGCACTGAAGCTTTCTTT; J: TRBJ1-1; V: TRBV6-5; D: TRBD1; size: NA
CDR3: CSARQETQYF; DNA: TGCAGTGCTAGACAAGAGACCCAGTACTTC; J: TRBJ2-5; V: TRBV20-1; D: NA; size: once
CDR3: CAWDGWNEQFF; DNA: TGTGCCTGGGACGGGTGGAATGAGCAGTTCTTC; J: TRBJ2-1; V: TRBV30; D: NA; size: NA
CDR3: CASSRFEGAPFEPMNTEAFF; DNA: TGCGCCAGCAGCAGGTTTGAGGGGGCGCCATTCGAACCAATGAACACTGAAGCTTTCTTT; J: TRBJ1-1; V: TRBV5-1; D: TRBD1; size: NA
CDR3: CSVGQGNTEAFF; DNA: TGCAGCGTTGGGCAGGGGAACACTGAAGCTTTCTTT; J: TRBJ1-1; V: TRBV29-1; D: NA; size: NA
CDR3: CASSERGSSNEQFF; DNA: TGTGCCAGCAGCGAGAGGGGTTCCAGCAATGAGCAGTTCTTC; J: TRBJ2-1; V: TRBV9; D: NA; size: NA
CDR3: CASTLAGQGSGNTIYF; DNA: TGTGCCAGCACCCTAGCCGGACAGGGATCTGGAAACACCATATATTTT; J: TRBJ1-3; V: TRBV28; D: TRBD1; size: NA
CDR3: CASSPLGQGYTEAFF; DNA: TGCGCCAGCAGCCCCCTGGGACAGGGGTATACTGAAGCTTTCTTT; J: TRBJ1-1; V: TRBV5-1; D: TRBD1; size: NA
CDR3: CASSKDDNYGYTF; DNA: TGTGCCAGCAGTAAGGACGATAACTATGGCTACACCTTC; J: TRBJ1-2; V: TRBV2; D: NA; size: NA
CDR3: CASSLVLASEAFF; DNA: TGCGCCAGCAGCTTGGTCTTGGCGAGTGAAGCTTTCTTT; J: TRBJ1-1; V: TRBV5-1; D: NA; size: NA
CDR3: CASSMTSGSYEQYF; DNA: TGTGCCAGCAGCATGACTAGCGGGAGCTACGAGCAGTACTTC; J: TRBJ2-7; V: TRBV7-6; D: TRBD2; size: NA
CDR3: CASSFRTEANYGYTF; DNA: TGTGCCAGTAGTTTTAGGACTGAAGCTAACTATGGCTACACCTTC; J: TRBJ1-2; V: TRBV19; D: NA; size: NA
CDR3: CASGWGSPYEQYF; DNA: TGTGCCAGCGGGTGGGGCAGCCCCTACGAGCAGTACTTC; J: TRBJ2-7; V: TRBV6-1; D: NA; size: NA
CDR3: CASSIRSGGAVGELFF; DNA: TGTGCCAGTAGTATCCGGTCAGGGGGCGCGGTCGGGGAGCTGTTTTTT; J: TRBJ2-2; V: TRBV19; D: TRBD1; size: NA
CDR3: CASSPTLGNTIYF; DNA: TGCGCCAGCAGCCCCACTCTGGGAAACACCATATATTTT; J: TRBJ1-3; V: TRBV5-1; D: NA; size: NA
CDR3: CAISESDGNQPQHF; DNA: TGTGCCATCAGTGAGTCTGATGGCAATCAGCCCCAGCATTTT; J: TRBJ1-5; V: TRBV10-3; D: NA; size: NA
CDR3: CASSQDQGGVYNSPLHF; DNA: TGCGCCAGCAGCCAAGATCAAGGAGGGGTCTACAATTCACCCCTCCACTTT; J: TRBJ1-6; V: TRBV4-1; D: NA; size: NA
CDR3: CASSLEEGTEAFF; DNA: TGTGCCAGCAGCTTAGAAGAGGGCACTGAAGCTTTCTTT; J: TRBJ1-1; V: TRBV7-9; D: NA; size: NA
CDR3: CASSQEPPWGLPYEQYF; DNA: TGCGCCAGCAGCCAAGAGCCACCGTGGGGGCTTCCCTACGAGCAGTACTTC; J: TRBJ2-7; V: TRBV4-1; D: NA; size: NA
CDR3: CASSPPQGLAGREQYF; DNA: TGTGCCAGCTCACCCCCCCAGGGACTAGCGGGAAGGGAGCAGTACTTC; J: TRBJ2-7; V: TRBV18; D: TRBD2; size: NA
CDR3: CASSSSGSSSGELFF; DNA: TGTGCCAGCAGCTCTAGCGGCTCCTCCTCCGGGGAGCTGTTTTTT; J: TRBJ2-2; V: TRBV2; D: TRBD2; size: once
CDR3: CASSVDLGRTEAFF; DNA: TGTGCCAGCAGCGTAGATCTGGGGCGGACTGAAGCTTTCTTT; J: TRBJ1-1; V: TRBV9; D: NA; size: NA
CDR3: CASSFSPLRASNTGELFF; DNA: TGTGCTAGCAGCTTTAGCCCCCTACGGGCTTCGAACACCGGGGAGCTGTTTTTT; J: TRBJ2-2; V: TRBV7-7; D: NA; size: NA
CDR3: CASSEQYSRQPQHF; DNA: TGTGCCAGCAGCGAACAGTATTCCCGGCAGCCCCAGCATTTT; J: TRBJ1-5; V: TRBV6-6; D: NA; size: few
CDR3: CASSRDRGDQPQHF; DNA: TGTGCCAGTAGTAGGGACAGGGGGGATCAGCCCCAGCATTTT; J: TRBJ1-5; V: TRBV19; D: TRBD1; size: NA
CDR3: CASSERKNYGYTF; DNA: TGTGCCAGCAGTGAGAGAAAGAACTATGGCTACACCTTC; J: TRBJ1-2; V: TRBV6-1; D: NA; size: once
CDR3: CASSEAWGRLDEQFF; DNA: TGTGCCAGCAGTGAAGCGTGGGGGCGCTTGGATGAGCAGTTCTTC; J: TRBJ2-1; V: TRBV6-1; D: NA; size: NA
CDR3: CASSQDLNPHSGNTIYF; DNA: TGCGCCAGCAGCCAAGATCTTAACCCTCACTCTGGAAACACCATATATTTT; J: TRBJ1-3; V: TRBV4-1; D: NA; size: NA
CDR3: CASRRDRGLGEQYF; DNA: TGTGCCAGCAGGCGGGACAGGGGGCTAGGGGAGCAGTACTTC; J: TRBJ2-7; V: TRBV6-5; D: TRBD1; size: few
CDR3: CASSPGAGWPDEQYF; DNA: TGTGCCAGCTCACCGGGAGCGGGATGGCCGGACGAGCAGTACTTC; J: TRBJ2-7; V: TRBV18; D: TRBD2; size: NA
CDR3: CASSGGGDIQYF; DNA: TGTGCCAGCAGTGGGGGCGGAGACATTCAGTACTTC; J: TRBJ2-4; V: TRBV2; D: NA; size: NA
CDR3: CASSELGTYEQYF; DNA: TGTGCCAGCAGTGAACTGGGGACCTACGAGCAGTACTTC; J: TRBJ2-7; V: TRBV6-1; D: NA; size: few
CDR3: CASSVQGGGTEAFF; DNA: TGTGCCAGCAGCGTGCAGGGCGGGGGCACTGAAGCTTTCTTT; J: TRBJ1-1; V: TRBV4-2; D: NA; size: NA
CDR3: CASSIRTGVSGNTIYF; DNA: TGTGCCAGTAGTATACGGACAGGGGTCTCTGGAAACACCATATATTTT; J: TRBJ1-3; V: TRBV19; D: TRBD1; size: NA
CDR3: CASKVLAGDRTDTQYF; DNA: TGCGCCAGCAAGGTACTAGCGGGAGATCGAACAGATACGCAGTATTTT; J: TRBJ2-3; V: TRBV5-1; D: TRBD2; size: few
CDR3: CASSGTGEGEQYF; DNA: TGTGCCAGCAGCGGGACAGGGGAGGGCGAGCAGTACTTC; J: TRBJ2-7; V: TRBV5-4; D: TRBD1; size: NA
CDR3: CASSHYSNQPQHF; DNA: TGTGCCAGTAGTCACTATAGCAATCAGCCCCAGCATTTT; J: TRBJ1-5; V: TRBV19; D: NA; size: once